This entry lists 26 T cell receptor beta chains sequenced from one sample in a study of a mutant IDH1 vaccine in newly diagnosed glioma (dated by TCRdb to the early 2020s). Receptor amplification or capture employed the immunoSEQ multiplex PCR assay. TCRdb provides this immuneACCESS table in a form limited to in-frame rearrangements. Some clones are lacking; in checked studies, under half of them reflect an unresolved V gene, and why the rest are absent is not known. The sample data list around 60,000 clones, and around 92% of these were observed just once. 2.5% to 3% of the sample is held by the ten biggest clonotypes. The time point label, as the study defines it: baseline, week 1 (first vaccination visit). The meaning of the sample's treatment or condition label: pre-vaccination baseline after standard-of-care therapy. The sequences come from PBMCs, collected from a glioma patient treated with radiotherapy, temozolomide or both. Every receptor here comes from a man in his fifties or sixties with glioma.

The CDR3 is CASSDDRVSTDTQYF. CDR3 coding DNA: TGTGCCAGTAGTGATGACAGGGTCAGCACAGATACGCAGTATTTT. The chain is built from TRBV19 and TRBJ2-3; 7 nucleotides line up with TRBD1. CDR3 length equals 15 residues. CDR1 and CDR2 (germline): LNHDA, SQIVND (reference sequence). Trimming removed 5 bases from V and 0 bases from J; junction bases left unmatched: 5.

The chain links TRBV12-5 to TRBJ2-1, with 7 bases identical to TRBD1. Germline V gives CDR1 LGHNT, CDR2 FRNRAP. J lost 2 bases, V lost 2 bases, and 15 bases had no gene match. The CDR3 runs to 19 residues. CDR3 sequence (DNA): TGTGCTAGTGGTTTGCACCCTCTCGGGACAGCCCAGACCTACAATGAGCAGTTCTTC. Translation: CASGLHPLGTAQTYNEQFF.

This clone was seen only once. The CDR3 here is CASSLGTGVNEQYF. CDR3 DNA sequence: TGTGCCAGCTCACTCGGGACAGGGGTGAACGAGCAGTACTTC. V is TRBV18 and J is TRBJ2-7; 10 nucleotides match TRBD1. The V gene end was trimmed by 4 bases and the J gene end by 5 bases; junction bases not matched to a gene: 5. The CDR3 sequence is 14 residues long. In germline, CDR1 is KGHSH, CDR2 LQKENI.

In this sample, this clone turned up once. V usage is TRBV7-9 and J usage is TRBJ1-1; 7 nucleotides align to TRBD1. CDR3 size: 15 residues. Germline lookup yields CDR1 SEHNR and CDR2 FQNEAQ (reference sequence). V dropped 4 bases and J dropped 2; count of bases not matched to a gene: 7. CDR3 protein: CASSSKGTANTEAFF. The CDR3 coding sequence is TGTGCCAGCAGCTCAAAAGGGACAGCCAACACTGAAGCTTTCTTT. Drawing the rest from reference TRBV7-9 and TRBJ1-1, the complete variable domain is DTGVSQNPRHKITKRGQNVTFRCDPISEHNRLYWYRQTLGQGPEFLTYFQNEAQLEKSRLLSDRFSAERPKGSFSTLEIQRTEQGDSAMYLCASSSKGTANTEAFFGQGTRLTVV.

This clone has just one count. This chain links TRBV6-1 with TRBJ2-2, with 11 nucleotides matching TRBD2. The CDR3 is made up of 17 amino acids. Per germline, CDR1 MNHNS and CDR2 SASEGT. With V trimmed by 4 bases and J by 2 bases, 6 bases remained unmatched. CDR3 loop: CASSALAGGSNTGELFF. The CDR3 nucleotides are TGTGCCAGCAGTGCTCTAGCGGGAGGAAGTAACACCGGGGAGCTGTTTTTT.

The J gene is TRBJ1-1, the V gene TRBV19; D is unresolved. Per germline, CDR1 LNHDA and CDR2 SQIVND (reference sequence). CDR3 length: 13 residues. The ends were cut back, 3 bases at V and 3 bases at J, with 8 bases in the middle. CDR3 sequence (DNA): TGTGCCAGTAGTATCCGTGGGGACACTGAAGCTTTCTTT. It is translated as CASSIRGDTEAFF. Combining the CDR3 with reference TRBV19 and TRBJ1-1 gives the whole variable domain DGGITQSPKYLFRKEGQNVTLSCEQNLNHDAMYWYRQDPGQGLRLIYYSQIVNDFQKGDIAEGYSVSREKKESFPLTVTSAQKNPTAFYLCASSIRGDTEAFFGQGTRLTVV.

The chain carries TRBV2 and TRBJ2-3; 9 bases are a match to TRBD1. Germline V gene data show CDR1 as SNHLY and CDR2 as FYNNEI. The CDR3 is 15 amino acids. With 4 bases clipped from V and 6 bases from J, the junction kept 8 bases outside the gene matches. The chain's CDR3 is CASSVWGQGRDTQYF. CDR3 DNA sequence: TGTGCCAGCAGTGTATGGGGACAGGGAAGGGATACGCAGTATTTT.

The CDR3 sequence is CASSTGRKNYGYTF. In DNA, the CDR3 is TGTGCCAGCTCGACAGGGAGAAAAAACTATGGCTACACCTTC. This chain links TRBV6-1 with TRBJ1-2; 7 bases are a match to TRBD1. This CDR3 spans 14 amino acids. Per the germline V gene, CDR1 is MNHNS and CDR2 is SASEGT. V shed 8 bases and J 2 bases; nucleotides not matched to a gene: 8.

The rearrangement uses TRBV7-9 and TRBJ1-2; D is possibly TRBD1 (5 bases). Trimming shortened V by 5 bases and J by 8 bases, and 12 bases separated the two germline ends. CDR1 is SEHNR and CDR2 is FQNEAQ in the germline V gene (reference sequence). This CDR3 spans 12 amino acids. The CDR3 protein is CASSLGRDGYTF. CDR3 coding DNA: TGTGCCAGCAGCCTGGGGAGGGACGGCTACACCTTC. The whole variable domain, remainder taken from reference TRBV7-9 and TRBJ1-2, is DTGVSQNPRHKITKRGQNVTFRCDPISEHNRLYWYRQTLGQGPEFLTYFQNEAQLEKSRLLSDRFSAERPKGSFSTLEIQRTEQGDSAMYLCASSLGRDGYTFGSGTRLTVV.

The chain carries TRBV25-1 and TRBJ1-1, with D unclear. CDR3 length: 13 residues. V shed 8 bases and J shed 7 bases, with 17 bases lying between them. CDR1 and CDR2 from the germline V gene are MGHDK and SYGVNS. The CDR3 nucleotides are TGTGCCAGCTCTAAGACATCGTCTGGTGAAGCTTTCTTT. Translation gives CASSKTSSGEAFF. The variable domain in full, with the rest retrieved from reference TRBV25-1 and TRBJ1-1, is EADIYQTPRYLVIGTGKKITLECSQTMGHDKMYWYQQDPGMELHLIHYSYGVNSTEKGDLSSESTVSRIRTEHFPLTLESARPSHTSQYLCASSKTSSGEAFFGQGTRLTVV.

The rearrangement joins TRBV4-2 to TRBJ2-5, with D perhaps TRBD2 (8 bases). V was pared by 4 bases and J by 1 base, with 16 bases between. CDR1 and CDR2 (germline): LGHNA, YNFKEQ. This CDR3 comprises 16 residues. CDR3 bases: TGTGCCAGCAGCCCCCGGGAGGGGGCGGTCCAAGAGACCCAGTACTTC. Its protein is CASSPREGAVQETQYF.

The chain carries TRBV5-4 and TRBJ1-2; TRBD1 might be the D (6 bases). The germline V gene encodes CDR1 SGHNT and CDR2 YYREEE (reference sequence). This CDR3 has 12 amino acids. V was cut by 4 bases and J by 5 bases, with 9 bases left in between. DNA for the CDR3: TGTGCCAGCAGCCAGGACAGTTATGGCTACACCTTC. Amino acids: CASSQDSYGYTF. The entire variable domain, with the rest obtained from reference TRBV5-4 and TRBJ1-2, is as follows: ETGVTQSPTHLIKTRGQQVTLRCSSQSGHNTVSWYQQALGQGPQFIFQYYREEENGRGNFPPRFSGLQFPNYSSELNVNALELDDSALYLCASSQDSYGYTFGSGTRLTVV.

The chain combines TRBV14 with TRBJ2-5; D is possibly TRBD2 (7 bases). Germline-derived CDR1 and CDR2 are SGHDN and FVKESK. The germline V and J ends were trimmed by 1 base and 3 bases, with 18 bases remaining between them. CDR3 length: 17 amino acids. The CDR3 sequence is CASSQGKRGGAKETQYF. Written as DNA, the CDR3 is TGTGCCAGCAGCCAAGGGAAGAGGGGGGGAGCTAAAGAGACCCAGTACTTC.

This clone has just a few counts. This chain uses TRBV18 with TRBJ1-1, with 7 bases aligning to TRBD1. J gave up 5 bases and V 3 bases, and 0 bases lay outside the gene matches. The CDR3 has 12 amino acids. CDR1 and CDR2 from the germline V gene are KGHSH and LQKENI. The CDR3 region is CASSPTGTEAFF. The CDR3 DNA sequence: TGTGCCAGCTCACCGACAGGGACTGAAGCTTTCTTT. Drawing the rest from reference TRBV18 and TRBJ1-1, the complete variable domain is NAGVMQNPRHLVRRRGQEARLRCSPMKGHSHVYWYRQLPEEGLKFMVYLQKENIIDESGMPKERFSAEFPKEGPSILRIQQVVRGDSAAYFCASSPTGTEAFFGQGTRLTVV.

CDR3 sequence (DNA): TGTGCCAGTAGTATCTCGCAGGGACCCGTCCGGGAGACCCAGTACTTC. Encoded protein: CASSISQGPVRETQYF. The genes are TRBV19 and TRBJ2-5, with D perhaps TRBD1 or TRBD2 (5 bases each). Between the trimmed V and J ends, which lost 3 bases and 5 bases, there was a span of 19 bases. The CDR3 consists of 16 residues. CDR1 and CDR2 from the germline V gene are LNHDA and SQIVND (reference sequence).

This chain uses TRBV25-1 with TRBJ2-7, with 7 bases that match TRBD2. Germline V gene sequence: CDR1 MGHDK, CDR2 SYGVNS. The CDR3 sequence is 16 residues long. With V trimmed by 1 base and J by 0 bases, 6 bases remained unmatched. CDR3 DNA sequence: TGTGCCAGCAGTGAATCGGCGGGGGACCTCTCCTACGAGCAGTACTTC. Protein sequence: CASSESAGDLSYEQYF.

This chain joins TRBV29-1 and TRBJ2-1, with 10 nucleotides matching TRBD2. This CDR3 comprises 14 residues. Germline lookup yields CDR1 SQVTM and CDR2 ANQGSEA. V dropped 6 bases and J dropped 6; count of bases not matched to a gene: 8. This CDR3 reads CSVRTSGGPNEQFF. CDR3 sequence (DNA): TGCAGCGTGAGGACTAGCGGAGGCCCCAATGAGCAGTTCTTC.

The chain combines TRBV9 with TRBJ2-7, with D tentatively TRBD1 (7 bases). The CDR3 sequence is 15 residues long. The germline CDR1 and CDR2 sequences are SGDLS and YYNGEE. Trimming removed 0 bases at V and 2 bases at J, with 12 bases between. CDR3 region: CASSVGAGGTYEQYF. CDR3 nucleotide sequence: TGTGCCAGCAGCGTAGGAGCAGGGGGGACCTACGAGCAGTACTTC.

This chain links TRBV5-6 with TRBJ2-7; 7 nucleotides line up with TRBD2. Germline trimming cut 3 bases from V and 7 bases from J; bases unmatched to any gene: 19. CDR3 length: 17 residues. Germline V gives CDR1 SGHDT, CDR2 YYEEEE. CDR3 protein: CASSWEGGRLTWGEQYF. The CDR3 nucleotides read TGTGCCAGCAGCTGGGAGGGAGGGCGGCTTACTTGGGGGGAGCAGTACTTC.

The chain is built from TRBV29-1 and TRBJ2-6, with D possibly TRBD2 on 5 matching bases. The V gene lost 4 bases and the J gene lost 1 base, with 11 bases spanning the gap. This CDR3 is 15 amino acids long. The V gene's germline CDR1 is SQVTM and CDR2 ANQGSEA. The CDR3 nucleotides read TGCAGCGTTGCACGGGGATCTTCTGGGGCCAACGTCCTGACTTTC. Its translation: CSVARGSSGANVLTF.

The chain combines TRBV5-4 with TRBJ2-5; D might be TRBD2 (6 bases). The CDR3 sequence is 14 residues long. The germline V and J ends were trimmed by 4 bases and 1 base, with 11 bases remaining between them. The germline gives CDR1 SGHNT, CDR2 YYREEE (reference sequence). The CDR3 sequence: CASSRGGAQETQYF. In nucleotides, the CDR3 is TGTGCCAGCAGCAGGGGCGGGGCCCAAGAGACCCAGTACTTC. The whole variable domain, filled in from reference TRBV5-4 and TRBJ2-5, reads ETGVTQSPTHLIKTRGQQVTLRCSSQSGHNTVSWYQQALGQGPQFIFQYYREEENGRGNFPPRFSGLQFPNYSSELNVNALELDDSALYLCASSRGGAQETQYFGPGTRLLVL.

The CDR3 bases are TGTGCCAGTAGTATCAGACTAACCTACGAGCAGTACTTC. Translating gives CASSIRLTYEQYF. This chain links TRBV19 with TRBJ2-7, with a possible D match to TRBD2 (5 bases). Trimming cost V 3 bases and J 2 bases, with 8 bases left between them. This CDR3 is 13 amino acids long. Germline CDR1 and CDR2: LNHDA and SQIVND (reference sequence).

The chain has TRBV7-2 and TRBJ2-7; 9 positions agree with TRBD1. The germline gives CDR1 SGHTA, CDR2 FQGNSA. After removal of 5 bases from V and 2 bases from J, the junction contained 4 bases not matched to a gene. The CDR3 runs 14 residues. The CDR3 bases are TGTGCCAGCAGCAAGACAGGGGGACCCTACGAGCAGTACTTC. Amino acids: CASSKTGGPYEQYF.

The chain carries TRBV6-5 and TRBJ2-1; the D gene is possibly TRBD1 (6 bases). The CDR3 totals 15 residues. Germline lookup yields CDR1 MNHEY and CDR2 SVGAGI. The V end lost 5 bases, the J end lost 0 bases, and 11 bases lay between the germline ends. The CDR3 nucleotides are TGTGCCAGCAGTCCAGGGGCGGACTCCTACAATGAGCAGTTCTTC. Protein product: CASSPGADSYNEQFF.

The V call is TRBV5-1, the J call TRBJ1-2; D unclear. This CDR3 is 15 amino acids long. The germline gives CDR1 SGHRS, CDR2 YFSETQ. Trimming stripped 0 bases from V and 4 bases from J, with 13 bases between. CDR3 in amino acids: CASSLEGSGSYGYTF. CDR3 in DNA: TGCGCCAGCAGCTTGGAAGGATCCGGGTCCTATGGCTACACCTTC.

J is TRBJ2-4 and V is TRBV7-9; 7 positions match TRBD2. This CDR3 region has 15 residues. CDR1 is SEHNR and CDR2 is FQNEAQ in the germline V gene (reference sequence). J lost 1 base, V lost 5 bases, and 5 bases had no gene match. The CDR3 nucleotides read TGTGCCAGCAGCAGACACGGGGGGGCCAAAAACATTCAGTACTTC. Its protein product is CASSRHGGAKNIQYF.